Listed below are T cell receptor beta chains from one sample, sequenced in a study of blood T cell repertoires in COVID-19. The repertoire was sequenced with immunoSEQ multiplex PCR; TCRdb's copy has only in-frame clones and lacks some. The sample lists some 260,000 clones, 70% to 90% occurring once. The specimen sequenced was peripheral blood. The receptors derive from a woman in her twenties or thirties with acute or convalescent COVID-19. The CDR3 runs from the conserved cysteine through the conserved F or W. A D gene is named only where the DNA matches it firmly. The size field is filled for only some rows; it gives once, few, many or a size class.

v_call: TRBV7-9; clone_size: .; j_call: TRBJ1-1; d_call: .; cdr3_nt: TGTGCCAGCAGTAAAATACAGGGACAAAAGAACACTGAAGCTTTCTTT; cdr3_aa: CASSKIQGQKNTEAFF
v_call: TRBV4-1; clone_size: .; j_call: TRBJ2-1; d_call: TRBD2; cdr3_nt: TGCGCCAGCAGCCACCGGCGACTAGCGGACTACAATGAGCAGTTCTTC; cdr3_aa: CASSHRRLADYNEQFF
v_call: TRBV7-8; clone_size: .; j_call: TRBJ1-3; d_call: TRBD1; cdr3_nt: TGTGCCAGCAGCACGGGACAGGGGACTGCTGGAAACACCATATATTTT; cdr3_aa: CASSTGQGTAGNTIYF
v_call: TRBV19; clone_size: few; j_call: TRBJ1-1; d_call: TRBD1; cdr3_nt: TGTGCCAGTAGTGTAGGACAGGGGATAAACACTGAAGCTTTCTTT; cdr3_aa: CASSVGQGINTEAFF
v_call: TRBV6-1; clone_size: .; j_call: TRBJ2-3; d_call: TRBD1; cdr3_nt: TGTGCCAGCAGTGACCGGACAGGTCCCAGCACAGATACGCAGTATTTT; cdr3_aa: CASSDRTGPSTDTQYF
v_call: TRBV9; clone_size: .; j_call: TRBJ2-7; d_call: TRBD2; cdr3_nt: TGTGCCAGCAGCGACCTAGCGGGAGGTTGGGGGGAGCAGTACTTC; cdr3_aa: CASSDLAGGWGEQYF
v_call: TRBV7-2; clone_size: .; j_call: TRBJ2-3; d_call: .; cdr3_nt: TGTGCCAGCAGCTTTTTGAGAACAGATACGCAGTATTTT; cdr3_aa: CASSFLRTDTQYF
v_call: TRBV4-2; clone_size: .; j_call: TRBJ2-2; d_call: TRBD2; cdr3_nt: TGTGCCAGCAGCCAAGATAGCGGGAGAGGGACCGGGGAGCTGTTTTTT; cdr3_aa: CASSQDSGRGTGELFF
v_call: TRBV4-3; clone_size: .; j_call: TRBJ2-3; d_call: TRBD2; cdr3_nt: TGCGCCAGCAGCCAAGGAACTAGCGGAATTACAGATACGCAGTATTTT; cdr3_aa: CASSQGTSGITDTQYF
v_call: TRBV18; clone_size: .; j_call: TRBJ2-7; d_call: TRBD2; cdr3_nt: TGTGCCAGCTCAGGTAGCGGGGGCTACGAGCAGTACTTC; cdr3_aa: CASSGSGGYEQYF
v_call: TRBV9; clone_size: .; j_call: TRBJ2-1; d_call: TRBD1; cdr3_nt: TGTGCCAGCAGCGTAGGGGACAGAAAATACAATGAGCAGTTCTTC; cdr3_aa: CASSVGDRKYNEQFF
v_call: TRBV6-5; clone_size: .; j_call: TRBJ1-4; d_call: .; cdr3_nt: TGTGCCAGCAGACTGACAGGCCTAATTGAAAAACTGTTTTTT; cdr3_aa: CASRLTGLIEKLFF
v_call: TRBV19; clone_size: .; j_call: TRBJ1-5; d_call: .; cdr3_nt: TGTGCCAGTAGTCCGTATAGCAATCAGCCCCAGCATTTT; cdr3_aa: CASSPYSNQPQHF
v_call: TRBV19; clone_size: .; j_call: TRBJ1-2; d_call: .; cdr3_nt: TGTGCCAGTAGTATCGGCAGGGTGAAAGCTAACTATGGCTACACCTTC; cdr3_aa: CASSIGRVKANYGYTF
v_call: TRBV6-6; clone_size: few; j_call: TRBJ1-5; d_call: .; cdr3_nt: TGTGCCAGCAGTAACCTCGCGGGGGTGAAGGGTCAGCCCCAGCATTTT; cdr3_aa: CASSNLAGVKGQPQHF
v_call: TRBV18; clone_size: .; j_call: TRBJ2-2; d_call: TRBD2; cdr3_nt: TGTGCCAGCTCACCGAGCGGGAGCAATGGCGGGGAGCTGTTTTTT; cdr3_aa: CASSPSGSNGGELFF
v_call: TRBV21-1; clone_size: .; j_call: TRBJ1-3; d_call: .; cdr3_nt: TGTGCCAGCAGCAATTACTTTCGAGCCGGGACAGACGAAGAAGGAAACACCATATATTTT; cdr3_aa: CASSNYFRAGTDEEGNTIYF
v_call: TRBV6-5; clone_size: .; j_call: TRBJ1-5; d_call: TRBD1; cdr3_nt: TGTGCCAGCAGGGAGGACGACAGGGGCCGACAGCCCCAGCATTTT; cdr3_aa: CASREDDRGRQPQHF
v_call: TRBV9; clone_size: .; j_call: TRBJ2-1; d_call: TRBD1; cdr3_nt: TGTGCCAGCAGCGCCGGGACAGGATGGGGTGAGCAGTTCTTC; cdr3_aa: CASSAGTGWGEQFF
v_call: TRBV2; clone_size: few; j_call: TRBJ1-6; d_call: .; cdr3_nt: TGTGCCAGCAGTGAATATGGGGCGGTTAATTCACCCCTCCACTTT; cdr3_aa: CASSEYGAVNSPLHF
v_call: TRBV9; clone_size: .; j_call: TRBJ2-1; d_call: TRBD2; cdr3_nt: TGTGCCAGCAGCGCAACTAGCGGGCGTGACAATGAGCAGTTCTTC; cdr3_aa: CASSATSGRDNEQFF
v_call: TRBV11-3; clone_size: once; j_call: TRBJ1-2; d_call: .; cdr3_nt: TGTGCCAGCAGCTTAGAACCGGGTGGCTATGGCTACACCTTC; cdr3_aa: CASSLEPGGYGYTF
v_call: TRBV27; clone_size: .; j_call: TRBJ1-5; d_call: TRBD1; cdr3_nt: TGTGCCAGCAGTCAGGGACAGCCAAATCAGCCCCAGCATTTT; cdr3_aa: CASSQGQPNQPQHF
v_call: TRBV19; clone_size: few; j_call: TRBJ2-7; d_call: .; cdr3_nt: TGTGCCAGTAGCCCTAGACTGGTCGACTACGAGCAGTACTTC; cdr3_aa: CASSPRLVDYEQYF
v_call: TRBV29-1; clone_size: .; j_call: TRBJ1-1; d_call: TRBD1; cdr3_nt: TGCAGCGTTGCGGACAGGGCGAACACTGAAGCTTTCTTT; cdr3_aa: CSVADRANTEAFF
v_call: TRBV19; clone_size: .; j_call: TRBJ2-7; d_call: TRBD2; cdr3_nt: TGTGCCAGTAGTATCCTCCCTAGCGGCATCTACGAGCAGTACTTC; cdr3_aa: CASSILPSGIYEQYF
v_call: TRBV4-2; clone_size: .; j_call: TRBJ2-1; d_call: .; cdr3_nt: TGTGCCAGCAGCCAATCCCAAAACTCCTACAATGAGCAGTTCTTC; cdr3_aa: CASSQSQNSYNEQFF
v_call: TRBV6-6; clone_size: .; j_call: TRBJ2-2; d_call: TRBD1; cdr3_nt: TGTGCCAGCAGCGAGAGGACAGGGAACACCGGGGAGCTGTTTTTT; cdr3_aa: CASSERTGNTGELFF
v_call: TRBV6-5; clone_size: once; j_call: TRBJ2-7; d_call: TRBD2; cdr3_nt: TGTGCCAGCAGGGGCGGGACTAGCGGGACGTACGAGCAGTACTTC; cdr3_aa: CASRGGTSGTYEQYF
v_call: TRBV15; clone_size: .; j_call: TRBJ2-3; d_call: .; cdr3_nt: TGTGCCACCATGGGAGGCGCAGATACGCAGTATTTT; cdr3_aa: CATMGGADTQYF
v_call: TRBV30; clone_size: .; j_call: TRBJ2-5; d_call: TRBD2; cdr3_nt: TGTGCCTGGAGTGTACACGCGGGAGCCTTAGAGACCCAGTACTTC; cdr3_aa: CAWSVHAGALETQYF
v_call: TRBV11-3; clone_size: .; j_call: TRBJ2-7; d_call: .; cdr3_nt: TGTGCCAGCCGTGATGTTGGGGCGGTCAGCTCCTACGAGCAGTACTTC; cdr3_aa: CASRDVGAVSSYEQYF
v_call: TRBV4-2; clone_size: .; j_call: TRBJ2-7; d_call: TRBD2; cdr3_nt: TGTGCCAGCAGCCCTACTAGCGGAAGCTCCTACGAGCAGTACTTC; cdr3_aa: CASSPTSGSSYEQYF
v_call: TRBV19; clone_size: .; j_call: TRBJ2-6; d_call: .; cdr3_nt: TGTGCCAGTACCGACTGGCAGGGTCGTCGGGCCAACGTCCTGACTTTC; cdr3_aa: CASTDWQGRRANVLTF
v_call: TRBV7-9; clone_size: once; j_call: TRBJ2-7; d_call: TRBD2; cdr3_nt: TGTGCCAGCAGCGATAGCGGGAGCTCCTACGAGCAGTACTTC; cdr3_aa: CASSDSGSSYEQYF
v_call: TRBV3-1/TRBV3-2; clone_size: once; j_call: TRBJ2-7; d_call: .; cdr3_nt: TGTGCCAGCAGCGTTATAATTCAAATACATGGCGGTAGCCGTACCTACGAGCAGTACTTC; cdr3_aa: CASSVIIQIHGGSRTYEQYF